This TCR beta chain was recovered during a study of T cell repertoires in cytomegalovirus infection. Study-level results: The ex vivo response was dominated by HLA-C-restricted CMV-specific TCR beta clonotypes.

The V gene end was trimmed by 1 base and the J gene end by 0 bases; junction bases not matched to a gene: 3. The CDR3 loop spans 16 amino acids. Germline CDR1 and CDR2: SGHTA and FQGNSA. TCRdb fed the reads into MiXCR, producing one record per CDR3 protein. The repertoire holds about 63,000 distinct CDR3 sequences, with around 20% as singletons. To note about this clonotype: The target antigen is unknown.

This receptor was identified in a human donor in good health (CMV status not recorded). Some clones in this sample may be carry-over from other donors' samples. This material consisted of CD8+ T cells from cultured PBMCs, taken from culture after CMV antigen stimulation. V and J are TRBV7-2 and TRBJ2-3; TRBD2 agrees at 8 bases. The CDR3 loop is CASSLGAGGSTDTQYF. The CDR3 DNA sequence: TGTGCCAGCAGCTTAGGTGCGGGGGGAAGCACAGATACGCAGTATTTT.